A selection of T cell receptor beta chains follows, all from one sample in a study of cytomegalovirus exposure and HLA in healthy donors. Profiled with immunoSEQ multiplex PCR; TCRdb holds only in-frame clones, not every one. Altogether 150,000 or so clones are present, roughly 81% being singletons, with the ten largest covering roughly 5.2%. Sequenced input: PBMCs. Receptor source: a woman under 30 in good health and CMV-seropositive. Both conserved end residues are part of each CDR3. Size is stated for part of the rows, as once, few or many counts, or as a class when the clone is expanded.

J gene | V gene | clone size | CDR3 protein
TRBJ1-2 | TRBV19 | - | CASSMARGNGYTF
TRBJ2-2 | TRBV6-5 | - | CASIIRAGVGELFF
TRBJ2-2 | TRBV2 | - | CASSVRTFTGELFF
TRBJ2-3 | TRBV7-2 | - | CASSLGRGGVPSTDTQYF
TRBJ1-5 | TRBV19 | once | CASAALEGSQPQHF
TRBJ2-3 | TRBV19 | - | CASSNQDSLGTQYF
TRBJ2-3 | TRBV7-8 | - | CASAASGGTDTQYF
TRBJ1-1 | TRBV11-3 | - | CASSQGGRGEAFF
TRBJ2-2 | TRBV19 | once | CASSGGQGAGVGELFF
TRBJ1-6 | TRBV28 | once | CASSLPPTGSNNSPLHF